The 17 T cell receptor beta chains below come from one sample, sequenced in a study of T cells in Graves' hyperthyroidism and ophthalmopathy (dated by TCRdb to the late 2010s). Libraries were prepared through multiplex PCR. The run used an Illumina HiSeq 2000. TCR beta CDR3 regions were amplified from RNA transcripts. A first-round RT-PCR of the TCR CDR3 used the HTBI primer set with the Qiagen OneStep RT-PCR kit. Using fastp trimming at Q25 and MiXCR clonotype assembly, TCRdb reanalyzed the public sequencing data and kept in-frame beta chains. Each CDR3 protein appears once, grouped with its most common genes and DNA. Recorded for this sample are 400,000 or so distinct CDR3 sequences; about 16% of them occurred a single time. The ten largest clones take up roughly a fifth of the sample. Sequenced sample: blood. Every receptor here comes from an older woman with Graves' ophthalmopathy.

This clonotype was counted ten times or more. This chain connects TRBV6-1 to TRBJ2-1; no definite D call. The germline V gene has CDR1 MNHNS and CDR2 SASEGT. CDR3 size: 13 residues. Deletions cut 8 bases from V and 9 bases from J, with 17 bases between. CDR3 sequence reads: CASAPESYGEQFF. CDR3 in DNA: TGTGCCAGCGCCCCGGAGTCATATGGTGAGCAGTTCTTC.

In this sample, this clonotype turned up many times. The chain joins TRBV3-1 to TRBJ2-3, with TRBD2 as a possible D gene (6 bases). The CDR3 length is 15 residues. Germline assignment: CDR1 LGHDT and CDR2 YNNKEL (reference sequence). V lost 5 bases to trimming and J lost 2 bases, with 14 bases between them. The CDR3 sequence: CASSIAGGTTDTQYF. The DNA for the CDR3 is TGTGCCAGCAGCATCGCCGGGGGAACCACAGATACGCAGTATTTT.

This clonotype was seen ten or more times. The chain recombines TRBV12-3 or TRBV12-4 with TRBJ2-1; 7 positions agree with TRBD2. J was trimmed by 1 base and V by 3 bases; bases with no gene match: 9. This CDR3 contains 17 residues. CDR3 sequence (DNA): TGTGCCAGCAGTTTTCGACTAGCAGACCCATCCTACAATGAGCAGTTCTTC. Encoded protein: CASSFRLADPSYNEQFF.

The V gene is TRBV6-2 or TRBV6-3, the J gene TRBJ2-7; tentatively, D is TRBD1 or TRBD2 (5 bases each). Trimming took 2 bases from V and 5 from J, leaving 13 bases between them. Germline V gene sequence: CDR1 MNHEY, CDR2 SVGEGT. The CDR3 has 14 residues. The CDR3 nucleotides are TGTGCCAGCAGTTACGCCGGGGCTTCCGACGAGCAGTACTTC. Translation: CASSYAGASDEQYF.

This clonotype showed up just a few times. The chain employs TRBV5-6 and TRBJ2-5; 8 nucleotides agree with TRBD2. Trimming removed 4 bases from V and 2 bases from J; junction bases left unmatched: 10. The CDR3 has 16 amino acids. The germline V gene has CDR1 SGHDT and CDR2 YYEEEE. The CDR3 sequence is CASSLLGSGKQETQYF. The DNA of the CDR3 is TGTGCCAGCAGCCTATTGGGTAGCGGGAAACAAGAGACCCAGTACTTC.

This clonotype was detected ten times or more. Germline and junction disagree at one end, which may indicate a read error. V usage is TRBV11-2 and J usage is TRBJ2-1; D gene ambiguous. There are 11 residues in the CDR3. Germline V gives CDR1 SGHAT, CDR2 FQNNGV. CDR3 amino acids: CASSVDNEQFF. The CDR3 DNA reads TGTGCCAGCAGCGTAGACAATGAGCAGTTCTTC.

This clonotype came up many times. DNA of the CDR3: TGTGCCAGCAGCCGACGACGAGGGGGCGACGAGCAGTACTTC. It translates to CASSRRRGGDEQYF. The chain is built from TRBV14 and TRBJ2-7, with TRBD1 identical over 7 bases. Looked up from germline, CDR1 is SGHDN and CDR2 is FVKESK. The V and J ends lost 4 bases and 5 bases, in that order; junction bases with no gene match: 8. The CDR3 sequence is 14 residues long.

This clonotype was detected a few times. V is TRBV12-3 or TRBV12-4 and J is TRBJ2-1; TRBD2 is a possible D gene (5 bases). The CDR3 loop spans 13 amino acids. V lost 5 bases to trimming and J lost 10 bases, with 15 bases between them. This chain's CDR3 is CASSRYPEREQFF. CDR3 DNA sequence: TGTGCCAGCAGTCGATACCCGGAGCGGGAGCAGTTCTTC.

This clonotype was seen a few times. V and J are TRBV28 and TRBJ2-5; TRBD1 aligns across 8 bases. CDR1 MDHEN and CDR2 SYDVKM come from the germline V gene. V shed 2 bases, J shed 4 bases, and the junction held 6 bases outside the gene matches. The CDR3 consists of 15 residues. The CDR3 nucleotides read TGTGCCAGCAGTTTACCCCCGGACAGGGCAGAGACCCAGTACTTC. It yields the protein CASSLPPDRAETQYF.

This clonotype appeared many times. One end of the junction fails to match germline, which may point to a read error. This sequence joins TRBV11-3 and TRBJ1-1; 7 positions agree with TRBD1. The germline V gene has CDR1 SGHNT and CDR2 YENEEA. This CDR3 is built from 13 residues. The CDR3 here is CASSPRGDTEAFF. The CDR3 coding sequence is TGTGCCAGCAGCCCCAGGGGGGACACTGAAGCCTTCTTT.

The rearrangement joins TRBV7-9 to TRBJ2-7, with TRBD1 identical over 8 bases. The CDR3 is 16 residues long. Unmatched junction bases numbered 11, after V lost 5 bases and J lost 2 bases. The germline CDR1 and CDR2 sequences are SEHNR and FQNEAQ (reference sequence). The CDR3 reads CASSPADRGPAYEQYF. The CDR3 DNA is TGTGCCAGCAGCCCCGCCGACAGGGGACCTGCCTACGAGCAGTACTTC.

This rearrangement joins TRBV5-1 to TRBJ2-3; 12 bases align to TRBD2. With 1 base clipped from V and 4 bases from J, the junction kept 10 bases outside the gene matches. CDR3 size: 18 residues. From germline, CDR1 is SGHRS and CDR2 YFSETQ. In DNA form, the CDR3 reads TGCGCCAGCAGCTTGTCTCCTCTAGCGGGAGGGCTTGCAGATACGCAGTATTTT. Translation: CASSLSPLAGGLADTQYF.

The table lists this clonotype with many counts. The chain couples TRBV2 to TRBJ2-5; TRBD2 matches at 11 bases. Germline V gene lookup returns CDR1 SNHLY and CDR2 FYNNEI. Trimming took 8 bases from V and 5 from J; bases not matched to a gene: 16. The length of the CDR3 is 17 residues. The CDR3: CASASGTSGPFWETQYF. The CDR3 DNA sequence: TGTGCCAGCGCCTCAGGGACTAGCGGTCCATTTTGGGAGACCCAGTACTTC.

This clonotype was picked up many times. The gene calls are TRBV20-1 and TRBJ2-7; 11 bases match TRBD1. The CDR3 sequence is 15 residues long. CDR1 is DFQATT and CDR2 is SNEGSKA in the germline V gene (reference sequence). V dropped 5 bases and J dropped 5; count of bases not matched to a gene: 11. CDR3 loop: CSAPRDRGSTHEQYF. DNA of the CDR3: TGCAGTGCTCCCCGGGACAGGGGGTCGACCCACGAGCAGTACTTC.

The CDR3 reads CATSDFPSGRSHEQYF. CDR3 sequence (DNA): TGTGCCACCAGTGATTTTCCTAGCGGGAGGTCCCACGAGCAGTACTTC. The chain uses TRBV24-1 and TRBJ2-7, with 11 bases identical to TRBD2. Germline CDR1 is KGHDR and CDR2 is SFDVKD. V shed 1 base and J 5 bases; nucleotides not matched to a gene: 6. This CDR3 region has 16 residues.

This clonotype was observed at least ten times. The CDR3 protein is CASSGAPSSYNSPLHF. CDR3 DNA: TGTGCCAGCAGTGGGGCACCAAGCTCCTATAATTCACCCCTCCACTTT. The chain has TRBV2 and TRBJ1-6; D gene uncertain. This CDR3 is built from 16 residues. The germline V gene encodes CDR1 SNHLY and CDR2 FYNNEI. The ends were cut back, 4 bases at V and 0 bases at J, with 10 bases in the middle. Full variable domain (missing parts from reference TRBV2 and TRBJ1-6): EPEVTQTPSHQVTQMGQEVILRCVPISNHLYFYWYRQILGQKVEFLVSFYNNEISEKSEIFDDQFSVERPDGSNFTLKIRSTKLEDSAMYFCASSGAPSSYNSPLHFGNGTRLTVT.

This clonotype was observed a handful of times. The chain has TRBV28 and TRBJ1-4; TRBD1 might be the D (6 bases). Germline lookup yields CDR1 MDHEN and CDR2 SYDVKM. The V and J ends lost 1 base and 7 bases respectively, with 10 bases between them. This CDR3 is 14 amino acids long. The CDR3 protein is CASSLYGGREKLFF. In DNA, the CDR3 is TGTGCCAGCAGTTTATACGGGGGCCGTGAAAAACTGTTTTTT.